This T cell receptor beta chain stems from a study of blood T cell repertoires in COVID-19. Study-level information: Both acute and convalescent COVID-19 samples were obtained from the United States, Italy and Spain. In each case, the material was cDNA or gDNA derived from T cells, B-cell-depleted T cells, or PBMCs.

In the original analysis: The assay estimated nucleated cells by amplifying reference gene primers. The method was immunoSEQ multiplex PCR; TCRdb's version includes in-frame clones alone and lacks a portion of them. From that table come the V and J calls and clone size; the DNA was used to work out D and trimming. In the table there are hundreds of thousands of clones, about nine tenths of which are singletons. The CDR3 is made up of 15 amino acids. The germline gives CDR1 SGHTA, CDR2 FQGNSA. V lost 10 bases to trimming and J lost 1 base; unmatched junction nucleotides: 6. The sequencing input was peripheral blood. V usage is TRBV7-2 and J usage is TRBJ1-6; the match to TRBD1 covers 8 bases. The receptor was isolated from a woman in her 30s with active or convalescent COVID-19. The CDR3 sequence: CATTDRESYNSPLHF. CDR3 DNA sequence: TGTGCCACTACGGACAGGGAGTCCTATAATTCACCCCTCCACTTT.